This T cell receptor (beta chain) was obtained from a study of beta chain features in type 1 diabetes. Study findings and constraints: The VDJ junctions of type 1 diabetes patients carried fewer insertions and more deletions.

The whole isolated RNA underwent reverse transcription, so sequencing captured expressed TCRB transcripts. Here immunoSEQ multiplex PCR was the method, and the copy in TCRdb shows in-frame clones only, minus some. The repertoire holds about 620,000 clones, 15% seen once, with under 0.095% in the top ten. Trimming took 2 bases from V and 0 from J; bases not matched to a gene: 14. Germline V gene lookup returns CDR1 MNHEY and CDR2 SMNVEV (reference sequence). This CDR3 spans 19 amino acids. About this clone: No antigen is known for it.

What was sequenced was naive CD4+ T cells from blood. This chain connects TRBV27 to TRBJ2-3, with 7 positions matching TRBD2. This receptor was obtained from a man aged 18 to 35 in good health. CDR3 coding DNA: TGTGCCAGCAGTTTAGACGGGGAGCGGGGCGTTCACAGCACAGATACGCAGTATTTT. Its translation: CASSLDGERGVHSTDTQYF.